One T cell receptor (beta chain) is described in this entry. Assay: immunoSEQ multiplex PCR; the TCRdb copy retains only in-frame clones and omits some. The table lists about 440,000 clones, roughly 88% of them singletons, with approximately 0.65% in the top ten. The entry originates in a study of blood T cell repertoires in COVID-19. Participants came from some 23 US areas, aged roughly 18 to 90 years. The sequenced sample consisted of PBMCs or T cells enriched from blood (not recorded which). This TCR came from a man younger than 35 who had recovered from COVID-19.

The chain's CDR3 is CASSLAGRGDNSPLHF. CDR3 nucleotides: TGTGCCAGCAGTTTAGCAGGCAGGGGAGATAATTCACCCCTCCACTTT. The chain links TRBV27 to TRBJ1-6; a possible D gene is TRBD1 (6 bases). The CDR3 contains 16 residues. Per the germline V gene, CDR1 is MNHEY and CDR2 is SMNVEV (reference sequence). V was clipped by 2 bases and J by 5 bases, with 13 bases between them.